This entry concerns a single TCR beta chain. The method was immunoSEQ multiplex PCR; TCRdb's version includes in-frame clones alone and lacks a portion of them. The table includes around 250,000 clones, roughly four fifths detected once. The CDR3 is made up of 15 amino acids. V trimming: 4 bases; J trimming: 6 bases; junction bases outside the gene matches: 8. CDR1 and CDR2 from the germline V gene are LNHDA and SQIVND (reference sequence). This study enrolled people aged roughly 18 to 89 from about 24 US geographic areas. This entry belongs to a study of blood T cell repertoires in COVID-19. Study overall: Material from acute and convalescent COVID-19 was sourced from the United States, Italy and Spain. T cells, B-cell-depleted T cells, or PBMCs supplied cDNA or gDNA.

Sequences were obtained from PBMCs or T cells enriched from blood (not recorded which). This receptor was taken from a man under 40 with acute COVID-19. This chain links TRBV19 with TRBJ2-2; 7 positions match TRBD2. DNA for the CDR3: TGTGCCAGTAGTAAGGTCGGGGGGTCTCCCGGGGAGCTGTTTTTT. This sequence encodes CASSKVGGSPGELFF.